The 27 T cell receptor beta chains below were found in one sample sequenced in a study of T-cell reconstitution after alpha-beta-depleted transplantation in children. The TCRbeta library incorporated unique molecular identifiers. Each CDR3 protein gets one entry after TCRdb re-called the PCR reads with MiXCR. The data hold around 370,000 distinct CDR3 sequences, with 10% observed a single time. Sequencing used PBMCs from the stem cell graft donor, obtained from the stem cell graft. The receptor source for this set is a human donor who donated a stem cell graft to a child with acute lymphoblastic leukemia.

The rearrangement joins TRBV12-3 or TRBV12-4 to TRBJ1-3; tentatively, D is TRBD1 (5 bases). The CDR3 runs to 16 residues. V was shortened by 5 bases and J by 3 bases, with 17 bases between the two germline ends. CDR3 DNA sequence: TGTGCCAGCAGTCTCAGGACACGAAGCCATGGAAACACCATATATTTT. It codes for CASSLRTRSHGNTIYF.

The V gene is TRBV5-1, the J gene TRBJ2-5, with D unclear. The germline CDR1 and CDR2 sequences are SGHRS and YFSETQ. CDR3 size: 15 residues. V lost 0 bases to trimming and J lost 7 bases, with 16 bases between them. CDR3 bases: TGCGCCAGCAGCTTGGAAAGCAGCCTCACGGGGACCCAGTACTTC. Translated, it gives CASSLESSLTGTQYF.

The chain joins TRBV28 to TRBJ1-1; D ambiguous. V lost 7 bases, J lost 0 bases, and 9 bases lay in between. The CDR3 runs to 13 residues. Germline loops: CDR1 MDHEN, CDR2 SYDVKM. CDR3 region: CASIGRMNTEAFF. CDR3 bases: TGTGCCAGCATCGGGAGGATGAACACTGAAGCTTTCTTT.

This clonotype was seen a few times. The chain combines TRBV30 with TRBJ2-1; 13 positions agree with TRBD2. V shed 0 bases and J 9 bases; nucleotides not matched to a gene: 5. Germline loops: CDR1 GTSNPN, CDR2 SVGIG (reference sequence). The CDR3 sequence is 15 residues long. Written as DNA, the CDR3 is TGTGCCTGGAGTGTACTAGCGGGAGGGTTCAGTGAGCAGTTCTTC. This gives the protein CAWSVLAGGFSEQFF.

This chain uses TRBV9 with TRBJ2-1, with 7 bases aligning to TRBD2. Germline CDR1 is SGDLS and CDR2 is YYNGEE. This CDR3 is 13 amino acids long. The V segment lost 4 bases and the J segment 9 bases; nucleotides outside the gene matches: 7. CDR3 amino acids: CASSLWGGGEQFF. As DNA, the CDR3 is TGTGCCAGCAGCCTATGGGGGGGGGGTGAGCAGTTCTTC.

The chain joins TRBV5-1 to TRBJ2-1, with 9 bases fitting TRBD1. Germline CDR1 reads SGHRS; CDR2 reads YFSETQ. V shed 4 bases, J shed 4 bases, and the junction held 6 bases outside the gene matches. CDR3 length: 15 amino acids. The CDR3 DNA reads TGCGCCAGCAGCGACGGGACAGGGAATTACAATGAGCAGTTCTTC. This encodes CASSDGTGNYNEQFF. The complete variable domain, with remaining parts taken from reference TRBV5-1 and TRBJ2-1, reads KAGVTQTPRYLIKTRGQQVTLSCSPISGHRSVSWYQQTPGQGLQFLFEYFSETQRNKGNFPGRFSGRQFSNSRSEMNVSTLELGDSALYLCASSDGTGNYNEQFFGPGTRLTVL.

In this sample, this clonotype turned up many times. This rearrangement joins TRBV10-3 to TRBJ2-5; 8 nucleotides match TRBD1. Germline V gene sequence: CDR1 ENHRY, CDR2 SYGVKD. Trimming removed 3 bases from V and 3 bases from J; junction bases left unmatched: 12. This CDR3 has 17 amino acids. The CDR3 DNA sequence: TGTGCCATCAGTGATCCGGGACAGGCTCCTTTCAAAGAGACCCAGTACTTC. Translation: CAISDPGQAPFKETQYF.

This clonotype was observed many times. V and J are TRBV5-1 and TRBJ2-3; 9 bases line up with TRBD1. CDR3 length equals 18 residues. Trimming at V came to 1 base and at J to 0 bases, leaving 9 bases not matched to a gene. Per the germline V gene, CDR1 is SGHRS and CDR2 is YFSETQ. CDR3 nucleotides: TGCGCCAGCAGCTTGATGGGACAGGGATATACTAGCACAGATACGCAGTATTTT. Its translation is CASSLMGQGYTSTDTQYF.

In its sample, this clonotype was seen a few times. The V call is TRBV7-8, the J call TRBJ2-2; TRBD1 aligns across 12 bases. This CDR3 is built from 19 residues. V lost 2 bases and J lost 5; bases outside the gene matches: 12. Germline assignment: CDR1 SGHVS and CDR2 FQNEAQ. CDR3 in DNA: TGTGCCAGCAGCTTAATTTTGGGGACAGGGGGCAGCGGGACCGGGGAGCTGTTTTTT. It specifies CASSLILGTGGSGTGELFF.

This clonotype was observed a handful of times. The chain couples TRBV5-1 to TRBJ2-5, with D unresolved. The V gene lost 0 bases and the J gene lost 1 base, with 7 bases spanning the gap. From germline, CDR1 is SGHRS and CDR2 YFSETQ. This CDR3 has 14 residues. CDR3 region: CASSLEYSQETQYF. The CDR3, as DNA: TGCGCCAGCAGCTTGGAGTACAGCCAAGAGACCCAGTACTTC.

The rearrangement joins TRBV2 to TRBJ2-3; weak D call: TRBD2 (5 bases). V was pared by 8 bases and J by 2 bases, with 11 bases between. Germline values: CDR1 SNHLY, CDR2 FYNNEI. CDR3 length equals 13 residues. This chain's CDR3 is CASASTFTDTQYF. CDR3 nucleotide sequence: TGTGCCAGCGCTAGCACCTTCACAGATACGCAGTATTTT.

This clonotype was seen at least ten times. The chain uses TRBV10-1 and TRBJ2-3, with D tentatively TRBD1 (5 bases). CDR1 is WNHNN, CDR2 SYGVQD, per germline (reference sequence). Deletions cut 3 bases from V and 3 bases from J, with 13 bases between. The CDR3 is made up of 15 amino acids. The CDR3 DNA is TGCGCCAGCAGTGAAGGGGCTTTTACAACAGATACGCAGTATTTT. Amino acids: CASSEGAFTTDTQYF.

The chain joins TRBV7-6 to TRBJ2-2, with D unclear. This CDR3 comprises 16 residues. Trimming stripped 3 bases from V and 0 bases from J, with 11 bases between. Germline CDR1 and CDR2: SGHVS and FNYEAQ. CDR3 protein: CASSFFGGPNTGELFF. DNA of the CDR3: TGTGCCAGCAGCTTTTTCGGTGGACCGAACACCGGGGAGCTGTTTTTT.

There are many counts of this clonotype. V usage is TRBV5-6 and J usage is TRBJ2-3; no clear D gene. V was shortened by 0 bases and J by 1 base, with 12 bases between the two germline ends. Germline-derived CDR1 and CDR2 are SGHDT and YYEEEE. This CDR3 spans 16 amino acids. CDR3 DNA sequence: TGTGCCAGCAGCTTGGTAGCAGGCCTACGCACAGATACGCAGTATTTT. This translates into CASSLVAGLRTDTQYF.

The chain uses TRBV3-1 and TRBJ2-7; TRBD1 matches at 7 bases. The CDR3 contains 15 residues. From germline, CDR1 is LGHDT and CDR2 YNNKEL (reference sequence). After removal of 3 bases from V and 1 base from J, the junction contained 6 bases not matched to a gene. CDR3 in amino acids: CASSHPKTGSYEQYF. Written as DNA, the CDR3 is TGTGCCAGCAGCCATCCTAAGACAGGGTCCTACGAGCAGTACTTC.

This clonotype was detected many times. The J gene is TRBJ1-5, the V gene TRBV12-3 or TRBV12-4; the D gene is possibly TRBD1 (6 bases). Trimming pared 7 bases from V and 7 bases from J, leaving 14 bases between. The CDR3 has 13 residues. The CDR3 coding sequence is TGTGCCAGCATGGGGGGCGGGGGGCAGCCCCAGCATTTT. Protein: CASMGGGGQPQHF.

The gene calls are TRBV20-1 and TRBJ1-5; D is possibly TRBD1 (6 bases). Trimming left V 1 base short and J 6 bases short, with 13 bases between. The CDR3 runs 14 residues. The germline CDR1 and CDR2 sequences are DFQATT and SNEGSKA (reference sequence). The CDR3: CSARGQVTSQPQHF. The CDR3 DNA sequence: TGCAGTGCTAGAGGACAGGTGACGAGTCAGCCCCAGCATTTT.

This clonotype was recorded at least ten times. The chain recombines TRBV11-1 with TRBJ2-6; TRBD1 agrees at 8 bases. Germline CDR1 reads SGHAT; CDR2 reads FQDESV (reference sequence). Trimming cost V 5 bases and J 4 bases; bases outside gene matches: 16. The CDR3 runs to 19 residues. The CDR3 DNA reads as TGTGCCAGCAGCCGGACAGGGAGAGGCCCCTCTCTGGGGGCCAACGTCCTGACTTTC. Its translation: CASSRTGRGPSLGANVLTF.

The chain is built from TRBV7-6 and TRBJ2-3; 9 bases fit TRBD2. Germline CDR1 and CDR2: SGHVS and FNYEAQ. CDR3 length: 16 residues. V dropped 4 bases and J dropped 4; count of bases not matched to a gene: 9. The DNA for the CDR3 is TGTGCCAGCAGCTCGCGTCTGCGGGAGGGCCCAGATACGCAGTATTTT. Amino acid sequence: CASSSRLREGPDTQYF.

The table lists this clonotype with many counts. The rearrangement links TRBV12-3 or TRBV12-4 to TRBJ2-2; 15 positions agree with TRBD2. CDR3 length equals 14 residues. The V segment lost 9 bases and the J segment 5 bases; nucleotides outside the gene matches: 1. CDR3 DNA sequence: TGTGCCAGTGGACTAGCGGGAGGGACCGGGGAGCTGTTTTTT. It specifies CASGLAGGTGELFF.

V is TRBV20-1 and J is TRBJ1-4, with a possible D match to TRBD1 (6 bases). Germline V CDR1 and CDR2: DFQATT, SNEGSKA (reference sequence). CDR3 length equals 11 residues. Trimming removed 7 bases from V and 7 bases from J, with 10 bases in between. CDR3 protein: CSGGAGEKLFF. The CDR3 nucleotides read TGCAGTGGGGGGGCAGGTGAAAAACTGTTTTTT.

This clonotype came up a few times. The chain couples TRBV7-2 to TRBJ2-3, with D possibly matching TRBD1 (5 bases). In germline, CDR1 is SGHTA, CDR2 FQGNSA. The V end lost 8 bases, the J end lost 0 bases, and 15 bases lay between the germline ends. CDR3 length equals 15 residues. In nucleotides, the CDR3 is TGTGCCAGCTCCCAGGGCAACCCTAGCACAGATACGCAGTATTTT. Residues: CASSQGNPSTDTQYF.

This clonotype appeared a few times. This CDR3 reads CASSPGGASTDTQYF. The DNA for the CDR3 is TGTGCCAGCAGCCCCGGAGGGGCAAGCACAGATACGCAGTATTTT. V usage is TRBV7-6 and J usage is TRBJ2-3; D may be TRBD2 (6 bases). Germline loops: CDR1 SGHVS, CDR2 FNYEAQ. The CDR3 is 15 residues long. Trimming removed 5 bases from V and 0 bases from J, with 12 bases in between.

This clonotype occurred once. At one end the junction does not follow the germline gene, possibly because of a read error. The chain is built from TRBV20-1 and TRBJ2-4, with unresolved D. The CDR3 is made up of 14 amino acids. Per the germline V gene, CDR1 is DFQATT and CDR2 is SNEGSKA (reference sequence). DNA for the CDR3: TGCAGTGCTAGAGATCCAACAGCCACAAACATTCAGTACTTC. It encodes CSARDPTATNIQYF.

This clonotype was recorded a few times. This chain's CDR3 is CASSLYDLSTDTQYF. CDR3 coding DNA: TGTGCCAGCAGTTTGTATGACTTGAGCACAGATACGCAGTATTTT. V usage is TRBV27 and J usage is TRBJ2-3; the D is unclear. The CDR3 loop spans 15 amino acids. V was trimmed by 3 bases and J by 0 bases, leaving 10 bases between them. CDR1 and CDR2 from the germline V gene are MNHEY and SMNVEV (reference sequence).

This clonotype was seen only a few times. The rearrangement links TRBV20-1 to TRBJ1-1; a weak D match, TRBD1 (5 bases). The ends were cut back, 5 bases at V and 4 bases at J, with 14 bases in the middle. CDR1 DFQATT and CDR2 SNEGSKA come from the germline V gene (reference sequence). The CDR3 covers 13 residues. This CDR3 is CSAGRGPLTEAFF. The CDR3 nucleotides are TGCAGTGCTGGAAGGGGCCCGCTCACTGAAGCTTTCTTT.

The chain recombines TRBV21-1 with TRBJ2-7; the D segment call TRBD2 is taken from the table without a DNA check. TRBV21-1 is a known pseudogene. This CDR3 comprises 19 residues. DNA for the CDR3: TGTGCCAGCACCCTAGATCGGACTAGCGGGAGGGCTTCCGCCTACGAGCAGTACTTC. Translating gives CASTLDRTSGRASAYEQYF.